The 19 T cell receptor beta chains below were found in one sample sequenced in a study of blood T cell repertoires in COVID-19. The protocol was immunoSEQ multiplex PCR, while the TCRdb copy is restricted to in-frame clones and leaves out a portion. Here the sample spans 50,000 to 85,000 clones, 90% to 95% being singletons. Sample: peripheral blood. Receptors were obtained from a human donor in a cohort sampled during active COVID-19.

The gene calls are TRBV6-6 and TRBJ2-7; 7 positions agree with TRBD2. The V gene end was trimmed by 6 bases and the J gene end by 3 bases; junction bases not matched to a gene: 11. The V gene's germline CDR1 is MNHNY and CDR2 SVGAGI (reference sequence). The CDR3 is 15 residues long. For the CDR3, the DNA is TGTGCCAGCAGCCCTTTCCGGGGCGGGGGCTACGAGCAGTACTTC. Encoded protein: CASSPFRGGGYEQYF.

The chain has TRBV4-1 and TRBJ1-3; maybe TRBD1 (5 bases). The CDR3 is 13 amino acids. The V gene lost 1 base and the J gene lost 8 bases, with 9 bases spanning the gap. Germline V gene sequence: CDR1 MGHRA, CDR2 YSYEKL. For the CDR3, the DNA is TGCGCCAGCAGCCAAGGTCCGGGGGACACCATATATTTT. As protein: CASSQGPGDTIYF.

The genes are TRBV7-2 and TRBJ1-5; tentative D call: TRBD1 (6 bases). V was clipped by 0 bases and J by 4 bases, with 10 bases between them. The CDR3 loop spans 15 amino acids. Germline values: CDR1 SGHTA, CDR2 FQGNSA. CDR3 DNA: TGTGCCAGCAGCTTAGCGGGACAAATTAATCAGCCCCAGCATTTT. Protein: CASSLAGQINQPQHF.

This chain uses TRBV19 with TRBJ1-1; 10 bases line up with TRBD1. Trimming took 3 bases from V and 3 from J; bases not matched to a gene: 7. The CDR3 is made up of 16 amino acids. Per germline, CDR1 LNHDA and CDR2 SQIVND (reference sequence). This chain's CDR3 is CASSIGDRGSYTEAFF. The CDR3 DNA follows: TGTGCCAGTAGTATTGGGGACAGGGGTTCGTACACTGAAGCTTTCTTT.

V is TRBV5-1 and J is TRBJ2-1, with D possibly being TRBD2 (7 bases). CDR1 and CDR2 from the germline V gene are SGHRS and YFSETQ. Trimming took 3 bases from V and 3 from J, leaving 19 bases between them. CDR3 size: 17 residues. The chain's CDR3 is CASSSTGGARYYNEQFF. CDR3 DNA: TGCGCCAGCAGCTCAACTGGGGGGGCGCGCTACTACAATGAGCAGTTCTTC.

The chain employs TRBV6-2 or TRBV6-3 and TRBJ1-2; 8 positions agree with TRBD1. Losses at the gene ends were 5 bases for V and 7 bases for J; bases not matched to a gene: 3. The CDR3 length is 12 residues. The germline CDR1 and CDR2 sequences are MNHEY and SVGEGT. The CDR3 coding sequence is TGTGCCAGCAGTCCCGGGACAGGTGGCTACACCTTC. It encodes CASSPGTGGYTF.

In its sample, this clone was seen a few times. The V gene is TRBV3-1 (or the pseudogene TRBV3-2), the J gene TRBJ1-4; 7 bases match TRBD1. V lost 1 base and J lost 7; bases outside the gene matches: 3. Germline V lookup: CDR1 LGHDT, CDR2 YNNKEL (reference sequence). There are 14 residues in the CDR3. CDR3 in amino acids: CASSQGQGSEKLFF. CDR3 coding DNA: TGTGCCAGCAGCCAAGGACAGGGTAGTGAAAAACTGTTTTTT.

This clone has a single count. The CDR3 protein is CASRGGEALQPQHF. CDR3 sequence (DNA): TGTGCCAGCAGGGGGGGAGAGGCATTGCAGCCCCAGCATTTT. J is TRBJ1-5 and V is TRBV2, with D perhaps matching TRBD1 (5 bases). The CDR3 consists of 14 residues. Trimming shortened V by 6 bases and J by 7 bases, and 16 bases separated the two germline ends. CDR1 is SNHLY, CDR2 FYNNEI, per germline.

CDR3 residues: CASSYEVVGGNEKLFF. The CDR3 DNA reads as TGTGCCAGCAGTTATGAGGTCGTGGGAGGGAATGAAAAACTGTTTTTT. This chain links TRBV6-6 with TRBJ1-4, with D unclear. Germline CDR1 and CDR2: MNHNY and SVGAGI (reference sequence). V lost 3 bases, J lost 5 bases, and 16 bases lay in between. The CDR3 is 16 amino acids.

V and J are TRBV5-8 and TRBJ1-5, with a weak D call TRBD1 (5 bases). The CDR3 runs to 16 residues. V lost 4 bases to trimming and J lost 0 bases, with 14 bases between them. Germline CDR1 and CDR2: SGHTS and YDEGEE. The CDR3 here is CASSLRTGNSNQPQHF. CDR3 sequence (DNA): TGTGCCAGCAGCCTTCGTACAGGCAATAGCAATCAGCCCCAGCATTTT. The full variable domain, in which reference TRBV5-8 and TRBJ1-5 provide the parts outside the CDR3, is EAGVTQSPTHLIKTRGQQATLRCSPISGHTSVYWYQQALGLGLQFLLWYDEGEERNRGNFPPRFSGRQFPNYSSELNVNALELEDSALYLCASSLRTGNSNQPQHFGDGTRLSIL.

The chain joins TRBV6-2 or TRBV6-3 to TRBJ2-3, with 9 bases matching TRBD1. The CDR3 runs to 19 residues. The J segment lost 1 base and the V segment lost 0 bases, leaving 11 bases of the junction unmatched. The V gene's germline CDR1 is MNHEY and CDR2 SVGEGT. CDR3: CASSYSSGQGIVGTDTQYF. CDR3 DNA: TGTGCCAGCAGTTACTCGTCCGGACAGGGGATCGTCGGCACAGATACGCAGTATTTT.

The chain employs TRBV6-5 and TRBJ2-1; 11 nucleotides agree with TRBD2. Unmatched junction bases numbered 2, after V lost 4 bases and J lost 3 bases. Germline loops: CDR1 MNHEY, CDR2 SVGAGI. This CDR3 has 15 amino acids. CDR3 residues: CASSLAGGRYNEQFF. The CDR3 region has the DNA TGTGCCAGCAGTTTAGCGGGAGGGCGCTACAATGAGCAGTTCTTC.

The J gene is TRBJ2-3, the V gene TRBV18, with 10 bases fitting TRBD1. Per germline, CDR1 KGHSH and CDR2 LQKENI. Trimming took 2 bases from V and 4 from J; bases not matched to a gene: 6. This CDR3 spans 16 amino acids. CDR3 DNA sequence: TGTGCCAGCTCACCATCCGGGACAGGGGCGGCAGATACGCAGTATTTT. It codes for CASSPSGTGAADTQYF.

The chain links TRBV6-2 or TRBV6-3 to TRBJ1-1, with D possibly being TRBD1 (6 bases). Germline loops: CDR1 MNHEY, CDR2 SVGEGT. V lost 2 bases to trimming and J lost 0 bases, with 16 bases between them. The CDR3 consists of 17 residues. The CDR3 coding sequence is TGTGCCAGCAGTTACCGTTTGAGACAGGAGCTGAACACTGAAGCTTTCTTT. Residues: CASSYRLRQELNTEAFF.

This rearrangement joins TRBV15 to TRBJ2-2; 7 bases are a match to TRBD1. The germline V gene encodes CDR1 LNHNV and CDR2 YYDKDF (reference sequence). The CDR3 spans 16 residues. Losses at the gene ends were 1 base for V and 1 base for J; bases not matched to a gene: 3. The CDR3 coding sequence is TGTGCCACCAGCAGAGGACAGGGCGAGAACACCGGGGAGCTGTTTTTT. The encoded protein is CATSRGQGENTGELFF.

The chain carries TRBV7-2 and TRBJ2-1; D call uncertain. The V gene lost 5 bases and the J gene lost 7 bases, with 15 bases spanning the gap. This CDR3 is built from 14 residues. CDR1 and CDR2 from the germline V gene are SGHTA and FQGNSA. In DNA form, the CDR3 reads TGTGCCAGCAGCGGCCGTGGAGCTAGGAATGAGCAGTTCTTC. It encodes CASSGRGARNEQFF.

CDR3 sequence (DNA): TGCGCCAGCAGCCAAGATCTGAGGGGGCTCTCCTACAATGAGCAGTTCTTC. Residues: CASSQDLRGLSYNEQFF. The V call is TRBV4-3, the J call TRBJ2-1; TRBD1 matches 7 bases. Per the germline V gene, CDR1 is LGHNA and CDR2 is YSLEER. J was trimmed by 0 bases and V by 0 bases; bases with no gene match: 5. The CDR3 spans 17 residues.

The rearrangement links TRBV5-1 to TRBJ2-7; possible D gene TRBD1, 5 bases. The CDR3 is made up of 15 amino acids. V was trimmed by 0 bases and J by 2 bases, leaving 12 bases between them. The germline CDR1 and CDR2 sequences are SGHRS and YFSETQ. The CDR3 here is CASSLGSGRAYEQYF. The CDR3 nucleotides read TGCGCCAGCAGCTTGGGATCGGGCAGGGCCTACGAGCAGTACTTC.

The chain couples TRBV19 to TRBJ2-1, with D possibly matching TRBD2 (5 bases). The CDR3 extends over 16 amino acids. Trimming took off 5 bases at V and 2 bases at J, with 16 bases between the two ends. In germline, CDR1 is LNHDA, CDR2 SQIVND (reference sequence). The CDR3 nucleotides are TGTGCCAGTAGTTTTCCGGGATCCGCCCCCTACAATGAGCAGTTCTTC. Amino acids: CASSFPGSAPYNEQFF.